The 15 T cell receptor beta chains listed next were all sequenced from one sample in a study of PD-1 blockade in classical Hodgkin lymphoma. The protocol was immunoSEQ multiplex PCR, while the TCRdb copy is restricted to in-frame clones and leaves out a portion. The sample has around 28,000 clones, roughly 85% seen once. After autologous stem cell transplantation all patients relapsed, and prior brentuximab vedotin exposure differed between cohorts. This sample comprised peripheral blood mononuclear cells (PBMCs), obtained before the second cycle of nivolumab. Receptor source: a human donor with classical Hodgkin lymphoma.

The chain employs TRBV21-1 and TRBJ1-6; the table's D call, TRBD1, has no DNA check behind it. TRBV21-1 is designated a pseudogene. CDR3 size: 16 residues. The CDR3 sequence is CASSQGARGYNSPLHF. CDR3 sequence (DNA): TGTGCCAGCAGCCAAGGTGCTAGGGGGTATAATTCACCCCTCCACTTT.

The chain recombines TRBV7-6 with TRBJ1-2; 9 nucleotides align to TRBD1. The junction had 2 bases not matched to a gene; V was cut back by 5 bases and J by 4 bases. Per the germline V gene, CDR1 is SGHVS and CDR2 is FNYEAQ. This CDR3 is built from 13 residues. CDR3 loop: CASSQDRGYGYTF. CDR3 sequence (DNA): TGTGCCAGCAGCCAGGACAGGGGCTATGGCTACACCTTC.

The chain employs TRBV6-1 and TRBJ2-5; D call uncertain. The V gene lost 0 bases and the J gene lost 5 bases, with 10 bases spanning the gap. CDR1 is MNHNS and CDR2 is SASEGT in the germline V gene. The CDR3 has 14 amino acids. CDR3 protein: CASSEASLRETQYF. The CDR3 region has the DNA TGTGCCAGCAGTGAAGCGTCGCTCCGGGAGACCCAGTACTTC.

The chain recombines TRBV7-8 with TRBJ2-5; weak D call: TRBD2 (5 bases). CDR3 length: 13 amino acids. With 1 base removed from V and 5 bases from J, the gap between germline ends came to 8 bases. CDR1 is SGHVS and CDR2 is FQNEAQ in the germline V gene. CDR3 sequence: CASSLDRGETQYF. The CDR3 bases are TGTGCCAGCAGCTTAGATAGAGGGGAGACCCAGTACTTC.

This chain uses TRBV27 with TRBJ2-7; 9 nucleotides align to TRBD1. The CDR3 runs to 15 residues. After removal of 5 bases from V and 2 bases from J, the junction contained 7 bases not matched to a gene. Looked up from germline, CDR1 is MNHEY and CDR2 is SMNVEV (reference sequence). As DNA, the CDR3 is TGTGCCAGCAGTGTAACAGGGGGCTGGACCTACGAGCAGTACGTC. Translated, it gives CASSVTGGWTYEQYV.

The chain employs TRBV27 and TRBJ1-2; possible D gene TRBD1, 6 bases. The CDR3 contains 17 residues. CDR1 is MNHEY and CDR2 is SMNVEV in the germline V gene (reference sequence). The V gene lost 5 bases and the J gene lost 2 bases, with 21 bases spanning the gap. The CDR3 DNA follows: TGTGCCAGCAGTAATCGGGGGGCTTGGCAGGGCAACTATGGCTACACCTTC. Protein product: CASSNRGAWQGNYGYTF.

This clone was found once. CDR3 DNA sequence: TGTGCCAGCAGCTTATTCCGGGTCCCCCGGAATCAGCCCCAGCATTTT. Protein: CASSLFRVPRNQPQHF. The chain has TRBV7-8 and TRBJ1-5; D is unresolved. The CDR3 length is 16 residues. Trimming pared 2 bases from V and 4 bases from J, leaving 15 bases between. Looked up from germline, CDR1 is SGHVS and CDR2 is FQNEAQ.

The V and J genes are TRBV30 and TRBJ2-3, with D perhaps TRBD2 (7 bases). V lost 4 bases and J 4 bases, leaving 18 bases between the germline ends. Germline values: CDR1 GTSNPN, CDR2 SVGIG (reference sequence). The length of the CDR3 is 15 residues. The CDR3 nucleotides are TGTGCCTGGACTATGGAGGGGGGGCCCTCAGATACGCAGTATTTT. Residues: CAWTMEGGPSDTQYF.

This clone was seen a few times. V and J are TRBV29-1 and TRBJ1-1; D may be TRBD1 (5 bases). V gave up 6 bases and J gave up 0 bases, with 11 bases separating them. Germline V gene lookup returns CDR1 SQVTM and CDR2 ANQGSEA. The CDR3 covers 13 residues. The CDR3 coding sequence is TGCAGCGTAGCCGGGACGGTGAACACTGAAGCTTTCTTT. It translates to CSVAGTVNTEAFF.

Written as DNA, the CDR3 is TGTGCCAGCAGCGTATTCAGGACTAGCGGGAGGGGAGGGCTGTTTTTT. Protein product: CASSVFRTSGRGGLFF. V usage is TRBV9 and J usage is TRBJ2-2; 15 nucleotides agree with TRBD2. CDR1 is SGDLS, CDR2 YYNGEE, per germline. Unmatched junction bases numbered 8, after V lost 1 base and J lost 13 bases. The CDR3 loop spans 16 amino acids.

The CDR3 region is CASSRDLGANEKLFF. DNA for the CDR3: TGTGCCAGCAGCCGAGACCTTGGGGCTAATGAAAAACTGTTTTTT. This chain connects TRBV7-9 to TRBJ1-4; D is undetermined. V was trimmed by 5 bases and J by 3 bases, leaving 13 bases between them. Germline V gene lookup returns CDR1 SEHNR and CDR2 FQNEAQ (reference sequence). The length of the CDR3 is 15 residues.

This clone was observed once. This chain uses TRBV4-3 with TRBJ2-5; D not resolved. The CDR3 consists of 17 residues. Germline assignment: CDR1 LGHNA and CDR2 YSLEER. V lost 2 bases to trimming and J lost 4 bases, with 20 bases between them. The CDR3 here is CASSQPIVKALRETQYF. CDR3 in DNA: TGCGCCAGCAGCCAACCAATAGTAAAGGCCCTTCGAGAGACCCAGTACTTC.

V usage is TRBV5-6 and J usage is TRBJ2-7; D may match TRBD1 or TRBD2 (6 bases each). Trimming stripped 4 bases from V and 6 bases from J, with 14 bases between. The germline V gene has CDR1 SGHDT and CDR2 YYEEEE. The length of the CDR3 is 13 residues. This chain's CDR3 is CASSVVGGREQYF. CDR3 nucleotide sequence: TGTGCCAGCAGCGTGGTTGGGGGGCGCGAGCAGTACTTC. The full variable domain, with the rest looked up from reference TRBV5-6 and TRBJ2-7, is DAGVTQSPTHLIKTRGQQVTLRCSPKSGHDTVSWYQQALGQGPQFIFQYYEEEERQRGNFPDRFSGHQFPNYSSELNVNALLLGDSALYLCASSVVGGREQYFGPGTRLTVT.

V and J are TRBV10-3 and TRBJ1-2; TRBD1 might be the D (5 bases). The CDR3 covers 19 residues. Per the germline V gene, CDR1 is ENHRY and CDR2 is SYGVKD. V was pared by 2 bases and J by 4 bases, with 26 bases between. The CDR3 loop reads CAISELIRVRVVFGYGYTF. The CDR3 DNA sequence: TGTGCCATCAGTGAGCTTATTCGCGTCAGGGTGGTTTTTGGCTATGGCTACACCTTC.

The V and J genes are TRBV5-5 and TRBJ2-3; possible D gene TRBD1, 5 bases. This CDR3 region has 14 residues. Trimming stripped 7 bases from V and 0 bases from J, with 12 bases between. Germline V gene sequence: CDR1 SGHKS, CDR2 YYEKEE (reference sequence). The CDR3, as DNA: TGTGCCAGCGGAAGGGGATCTAGCACAGATACGCAGTATTTT. This sequence encodes CASGRGSSTDTQYF. Drawing the rest from reference TRBV5-5 and TRBJ2-3, the complete variable domain is DAGVTQSPTHLIKTRGQQVTLRCSPISGHKSVSWYQQVLGQGPQFIFQYYEKEERGRGNFPDRFSARQFPNYSSELNVNALLLGDSALYLCASGRGSSTDTQYFGPGTRLTVL.